A selection of T cell receptor beta chains follows, all from one sample in a study of human thymus T cells. TCRdb keeps only in-frame clones here, not all; method: immunoSEQ multiplex PCR. Of tens of thousands of clones in the sample, 90% to 95% were seen once. The sample consisted of blood. The receptor source for this set is a boy less than two years old with a congenital heart defect but otherwise immunologically healthy. Both conserved end residues are part of each CDR3. Each record gives: V gene, clone size, J gene, D gene, CDR3 protein, CDR3 DNA. The D gene is left open where the match is weak. Size tells how often a clone was seen (once, few, many) or the class of an expanded clone, and some rows leave it out.

v_gene: TRBV9
abundance: -
j_gene: TRBJ1-3
d_gene: -
CDR3aa: CASSVEVASGNTIYF
CDR3nt: TGTGCCAGCAGCGTAGAAGTTGCGTCTGGAAACACCATATATTTT

v_gene: TRBV29-1
abundance: -
j_gene: TRBJ2-1
d_gene: TRBD2
CDR3aa: CSVEVRLAGHEQFF
CDR3nt: TGCAGCGTTGAAGTCCGGCTAGCGGGACATGAGCAGTTCTTC

v_gene: TRBV19
abundance: -
j_gene: TRBJ2-5
d_gene: TRBD1
CDR3aa: CASSTIRTGGETQYF
CDR3nt: TGTGCCAGTAGTACCATAAGGACAGGGGGAGAGACCCAGTACTTC

v_gene: TRBV5-1
abundance: -
j_gene: TRBJ1-4
d_gene: -
CDR3aa: CASSLQGPATNEKLFF
CDR3nt: TGCGCCAGCAGCTTGCAGGGACCTGCAACTAATGAAAAACTGTTTTTT

v_gene: TRBV18
abundance: -
j_gene: TRBJ1-5
d_gene: TRBD1
CDR3aa: CASSNRGDNQPQHF
CDR3nt: TGTGCCAGCTCAAACAGGGGGGACAATCAGCCCCAGCATTTT

v_gene: TRBV14
abundance: few
j_gene: TRBJ2-1
d_gene: TRBD2
CDR3aa: CASSLGTSSYNEQFF
CDR3nt: TGTGCCAGCAGCCTAGGGACTAGCAGCTACAATGAGCAGTTCTTC

v_gene: TRBV5-1
abundance: -
j_gene: TRBJ1-2
d_gene: TRBD1
CDR3aa: CASSVDRGSGGYTF
CDR3nt: TGCGCCAGCAGCGTGGACAGGGGGTCTGGTGGCTACACCTTC

v_gene: TRBV7-4
abundance: -
j_gene: TRBJ1-3
d_gene: -
CDR3aa: CASSLFPWGSGNTIYF
CDR3nt: TGTGCCAGCAGCTTATTCCCATGGGGCTCTGGAAACACCATATATTTT

v_gene: TRBV18
abundance: -
j_gene: TRBJ1-5
d_gene: TRBD1
CDR3aa: CASSRDSYSNQPQHF
CDR3nt: TGTGCCAGCTCACGGGACAGCTATAGCAATCAGCCCCAGCATTTT

v_gene: TRBV14
abundance: -
j_gene: TRBJ2-1
d_gene: TRBD2
CDR3aa: CASSPLAGGYNEQFF
CDR3nt: TGTGCCAGCAGCCCCTTAGCGGGGGGATACAATGAGCAGTTCTTC

v_gene: TRBV25-1
abundance: -
j_gene: TRBJ1-3
d_gene: -
CDR3aa: CASSRSSGNTIYF
CDR3nt: TGTGCCAGCAGTAGGAGCTCTGGAAACACCATATATTTT

v_gene: TRBV28
abundance: -
j_gene: TRBJ2-3
d_gene: TRBD2
CDR3aa: CASSRTGGSTDTQYF
CDR3nt: TGTGCCAGCAGCAGAACGGGGGGAAGCACAGATACGCAGTATTTT

v_gene: TRBV5-1
abundance: -
j_gene: TRBJ2-1
d_gene: TRBD1
CDR3aa: CASSDLGDRSSYNEQFF
CDR3nt: TGCGCCAGCAGTGACTTGGGGGACAGAAGCTCCTACAATGAGCAGTTCTTC

v_gene: TRBV7-8
abundance: once
j_gene: TRBJ2-3
d_gene: -
CDR3aa: CASSNGRKQAYTDTQYF
CDR3nt: TGTGCCAGCAGCAACGGACGCAAGCAAGCCTACACAGATACGCAGTATTTT

v_gene: TRBV13
abundance: -
j_gene: TRBJ1-4
d_gene: -
CDR3aa: CASSSTTDGSNEKLFF
CDR3nt: TGTGCCAGCAGCTCGACAACGGACGGAAGCAATGAAAAACTGTTTTTT

v_gene: TRBV2
abundance: once
j_gene: TRBJ2-7
d_gene: -
CDR3aa: CASSVGPATYEQYF
CDR3nt: TGTGCCAGCAGCGTCGGCCCGGCGACCTACGAGCAGTACTTC

v_gene: TRBV2
abundance: -
j_gene: TRBJ2-2
d_gene: -
CDR3aa: CASSARAPNTGELFF
CDR3nt: TGTGCCAGCAGCGCGCGGGCCCCGAACACCGGGGAGCTGTTTTTT

v_gene: TRBV5-1
abundance: -
j_gene: TRBJ2-5
d_gene: TRBD2
CDR3aa: CASSFQGLAGGETQYF
CDR3nt: TGCGCCAGCAGCTTTCAGGGACTAGCGGGAGGGGAGACCCAGTACTTC

v_gene: TRBV5-1
abundance: -
j_gene: TRBJ1-3
d_gene: TRBD1
CDR3aa: CASSTDRGMNTIYF
CDR3nt: TGCGCCAGCAGCACGGACAGGGGGATGAACACCATATATTTT

v_gene: TRBV9
abundance: -
j_gene: TRBJ2-5
d_gene: -
CDR3aa: CASSVEGTTGWRETQYF
CDR3nt: TGTGCCAGCAGCGTAGAAGGTACTACAGGGTGGAGAGAGACCCAGTACTTC

v_gene: TRBV5-1
abundance: -
j_gene: TRBJ1-4
d_gene: -
CDR3aa: CASTESIRGGTNEKLFF
CDR3nt: TGCGCCAGCACCGAATCGATTAGGGGAGGAACTAATGAAAAACTGTTTTTT

v_gene: TRBV19
abundance: -
j_gene: TRBJ2-1
d_gene: TRBD2
CDR3aa: CASSIRTSGVDNEQFF
CDR3nt: TGTGCCAGTAGTATCCGGACTAGCGGGGTGGACAATGAGCAGTTCTTC

v_gene: TRBV6-5
abundance: -
j_gene: TRBJ1-2
d_gene: -
CDR3aa: CASRLGTPRNYGYTF
CDR3nt: TGTGCCAGCAGACTGGGGACACCTCGTAACTATGGCTACACCTTC

v_gene: TRBV11-2
abundance: -
j_gene: TRBJ2-5
d_gene: TRBD1
CDR3aa: CASSPQGLKTQYF
CDR3nt: TGTGCCAGCTCCCCACAGGGGTTGAAGACCCAGTACTTC

v_gene: TRBV5-4
abundance: -
j_gene: TRBJ2-1
d_gene: TRBD2
CDR3aa: CASSRLAGAYNEQFF
CDR3nt: TGTGCCAGCAGCCGACTAGCGGGAGCGTACAATGAGCAGTTCTTC

v_gene: TRBV25-1
abundance: -
j_gene: TRBJ2-5
d_gene: -
CDR3aa: CASSDQNPSGSQETQYF
CDR3nt: TGTGCCAGCAGTGACCAAAACCCCTCCGGGTCCCAAGAGACCCAGTACTTC

v_gene: TRBV27
abundance: -
j_gene: TRBJ2-7
d_gene: -
CDR3aa: CASSLRGSYEQYF
CDR3nt: TGTGCCAGCAGTTTAAGGGGGTCCTACGAGCAGTACTTC

v_gene: TRBV11-2
abundance: once
j_gene: TRBJ2-3
d_gene: TRBD1
CDR3aa: CASSPGTGTDTQYF
CDR3nt: TGTGCCAGCAGCCCGGGGACAGGCACAGATACGCAGTATTTT

v_gene: TRBV7-9
abundance: -
j_gene: TRBJ2-1
d_gene: -
CDR3aa: CASSSGRGNYNEQFF
CDR3nt: TGTGCCAGCAGCTCGGGACGGGGGAACTACAATGAGCAGTTCTTC

v_gene: TRBV11-3
abundance: -
j_gene: TRBJ2-7
d_gene: -
CDR3aa: CASSFQSAASYEQYF
CDR3nt: TGTGCCAGCAGCTTCCAGTCAGCGGCATCGTACGAGCAGTACTTC